A selection of T cell receptor beta chains follows, all from one sample in a study of blood T cell repertoires in COVID-19. The data were produced by immunoSEQ multiplex PCR, yet TCRdb's version contains in-frame clones alone and is incomplete. The data show over 250,000 clones, less than 85% seen once. Sequenced input: peripheral blood. The receptors originated from a human donor with COVID-19, enrolled during active disease. The donor label of this sample is uncertain. Both conserved end residues are part of each CDR3. The order of the fields is J gene, V gene, D gene, clone size, CDR3 protein, CDR3 DNA. A D gene is named only where the DNA matches it firmly. Some rows mark clone size as missing; the rest say once, few, many or name a class of expanded clone.

TRBJ1-1 | TRBV11-2 | . | . | CASRPVMNTEAFF | TGTGCCAGCAGACCAGTCATGAACACTGAAGCTTTCTTT
TRBJ2-1 | TRBV5-5 | TRBD2 | . | CASSSGGVYNEQFF | TGTGCCAGCAGCTCTGGGGGGGTGTACAATGAGCAGTTCTTC
TRBJ2-1 | TRBV5-6 | . | once | CASSLRGSYNEQFF | TGTGCCAGCAGCTTGCGGGGCTCCTACAATGAGCAGTTCTTC
TRBJ2-3 | TRBV24-1 | . | once | CATSESGTSTDTQYF | TGTGCCACCAGTGAGTCCGGGACTAGCACAGATACGCAGTATTTT
TRBJ2-7 | TRBV3-1/TRBV3-2 | TRBD1 | . | CASRPTGGYEQYF | TGTGCCAGCAGACCCACAGGGGGCTACGAGCAGTACTTC
TRBJ1-2 | TRBV3-1/TRBV3-2 | TRBD1 | . | CASSARDRERGYTF | TGTGCCAGCAGCGCCCGGGACAGGGAAAGAGGCTACACCTTC
TRBJ2-7 | TRBV6-5 | TRBD2 | once | CASKPRTRFEQYF | TGTGCCAGCAAACCACGGACTAGGTTCGAGCAGTACTTC
TRBJ1-3 | TRBV18 | TRBD1 | few | CASSPARTGGTGNTIYF | TGTGCCAGCTCACCCGCAAGGACAGGGGGCACTGGAAACACCATATATTTT
TRBJ2-7 | TRBV5-4 | TRBD1 | . | CASSLATGGLYEQYF | TGTGCCAGCAGCTTGGCGACAGGGGGACTCTACGAGCAGTACTTC
TRBJ1-3 | TRBV7-8 | . | . | CASSLGGHSGNTIYF | TGTGCCAGCAGCTTAGGCGGGCACTCTGGAAACACCATATATTTT
TRBJ1-1 | TRBV12-5 | . | . | CASAMNTEAFF | TGTGCTAGTGCCATGAACACTGAAGCTTTCTTT
TRBJ2-1 | TRBV7-6 | TRBD2 | . | CASSLGLAGGPDEQFF | TGTGCCAGCAGCTTAGGTCTGGCGGGAGGGCCGGATGAGCAGTTCTTC
TRBJ1-4 | TRBV5-1 | . | . | CASRPTANSNEKLFF | TGCGCCAGCAGACCAACAGCAAATTCTAATGAAAAACTGTTTTTT
TRBJ1-2 | TRBV19 | . | few | CASSIDQISGYTF | TGTGCCAGTAGTATAGATCAGATCAGTGGCTACACCTTC
TRBJ2-3 | TRBV5-5 | TRBD1 | . | CASSQQGNPDTQYF | TGTGCCAGCAGTCAACAGGGGAATCCAGATACGCAGTATTTT
TRBJ1-5 | TRBV2 | . | . | CASSYRAASNQPQHF | TGTGCCAGCAGTTACAGGGCAGCGAGCAATCAGCCCCAGCATTTT
TRBJ2-7 | TRBV7-9 | TRBD2 | . | CASSQAGGPEEQYF | TGTGCCAGCAGCCAAGCGGGAGGGCCGGAGGAGCAGTACTTC
TRBJ1-2 | TRBV6-5 | TRBD1 | . | CASRPTGDYGYTF | TGTGCCAGCCGGCCGACAGGGGACTATGGCTACACCTTC
TRBJ2-4 | TRBV27 | . | . | CASQAKNIQYF | TGTGCCTCCCAGGCCAAAAACATTCAGTACTTC
TRBJ1-2 | TRBV20-1 | . | . | CSASRRSGGYTF | TGCAGTGCTAGTCGCAGGAGCGGTGGCTACACCTTC